This TCR beta chain came from a study of blood T cell repertoires in COVID-19. As for the study in general: The cDNA or gDNA used as material had been derived from T cells, B-cell-depleted T cells, or PBMCs.

Deletions cut 0 bases from V and 1 base from J, with 5 bases between. The CDR3 spans 14 residues. Per the germline V gene, CDR1 is SGDLS and CDR2 is YYNGEE. In the original workflow: For nucleated cells, counts were estimated from reference gene primer amplification. The table came from immunoSEQ multiplex PCR; TCRdb's copy has only in-frame clones and leaves some out. V and J calls and clone size are as listed in that table; D and trimming were resolved from the DNA. In the table there are around 50,000 clones, 90% of which are singletons. This chain connects TRBV9 to TRBJ1-3; no clear D. Sequenced material: peripheral blood. The receptor comes from a man between 65 and 85 years old with acute or convalescent COVID-19. The CDR3 spells CASSVESSGNTIYF. The CDR3, as DNA: TGTGCCAGCAGCGTAGAATCTTCTGGAAACACCATATATTTT.